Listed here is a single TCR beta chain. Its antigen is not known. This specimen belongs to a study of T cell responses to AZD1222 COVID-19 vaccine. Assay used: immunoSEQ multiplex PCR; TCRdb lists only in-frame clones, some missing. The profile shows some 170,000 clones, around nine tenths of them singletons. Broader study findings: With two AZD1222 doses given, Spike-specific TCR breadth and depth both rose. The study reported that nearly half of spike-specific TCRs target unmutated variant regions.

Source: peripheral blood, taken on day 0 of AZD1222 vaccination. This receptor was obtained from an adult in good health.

CDR3 region: CASSHRDSNSPLHF. CDR3 coding DNA: TGTGCCAGCAGCCACCGGGACAGTAATTCACCCCTCCACTTT. This chain uses TRBV5-4 with TRBJ1-6, with 7 bases that match TRBD1. Trimming removed 4 bases from V and 6 bases from J; junction bases left unmatched: 4. The CDR3 covers 14 residues. Germline V gives CDR1 SGHNT, CDR2 YYREEE (reference sequence).